This TCR beta chain comes out of a study of Ad26.COV2.S vaccination and SARS-CoV-2 variants. Study information: In the COV1001 trial, the donor was in the Ad26.COV2.S arm. The study's findings and limits: Vaccine recipients and placebo recipients showed similar non-spike TCR breadth.

The CDR3 is 15 residues long. With 5 bases clipped from V and 2 bases from J, the junction kept 5 bases outside the gene matches. From germline, CDR1 is SGHVS and CDR2 FQNEAQ. Treatment meaning: some 20 received Ad26.COV2.S at low or high dose, single or two shots; about five received placebo; per-sample allocation not given. Day 63 following the first vaccine or placebo injection was when the samples were taken. Produced via immunoSEQ multiplex PCR; TCRdb's table is partial and in-frame only. In the table there are about 350,000 clones, less than 90% of which are singletons. Remarks on this clone: Its antigen is not known.

This clonotype originated in a person aged 18-65 years who received the Ad26.COV2.S COVID-19 vaccine or a placebo. V gene TRBV7-8 combines with J gene TRBJ1-2; 10 nucleotides align to TRBD1. The material sequenced was peripheral blood, taken in a trial of Ad26.COV2.S vaccine versus placebo. The CDR3 region has the DNA TGTGCCAGCAGCCGAGGGACAGGGGAGAACTATGGCTACACCTTC. Residues: CASSRGTGENYGYTF.